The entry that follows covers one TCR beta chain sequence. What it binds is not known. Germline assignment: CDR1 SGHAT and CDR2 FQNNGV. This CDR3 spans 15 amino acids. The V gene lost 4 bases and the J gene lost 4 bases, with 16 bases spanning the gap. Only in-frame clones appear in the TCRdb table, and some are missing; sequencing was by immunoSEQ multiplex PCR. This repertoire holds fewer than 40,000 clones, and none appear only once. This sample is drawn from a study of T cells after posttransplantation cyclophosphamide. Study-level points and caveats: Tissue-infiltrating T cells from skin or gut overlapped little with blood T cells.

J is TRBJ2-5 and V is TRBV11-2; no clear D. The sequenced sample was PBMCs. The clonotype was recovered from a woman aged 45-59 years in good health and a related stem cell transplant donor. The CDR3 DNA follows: TGTGCCAGCAGCTATCCCGGCGGAGAGCGAGAGACCCAGTACTTC. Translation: CASSYPGGERETQYF.